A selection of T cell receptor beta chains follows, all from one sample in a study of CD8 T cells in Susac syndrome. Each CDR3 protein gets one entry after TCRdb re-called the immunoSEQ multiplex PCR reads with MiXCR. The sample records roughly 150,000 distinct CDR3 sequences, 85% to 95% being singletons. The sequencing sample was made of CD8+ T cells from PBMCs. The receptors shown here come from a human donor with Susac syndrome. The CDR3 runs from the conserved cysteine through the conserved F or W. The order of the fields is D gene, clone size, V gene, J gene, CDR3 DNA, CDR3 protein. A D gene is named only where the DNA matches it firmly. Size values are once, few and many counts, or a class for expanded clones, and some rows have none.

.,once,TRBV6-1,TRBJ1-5,TGTGCCAGCAGTGCACAGGTTAGCAATCAGCCCCAGCATTTT,CASSAQVSNQPQHF
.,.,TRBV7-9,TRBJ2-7,TGTGCCAGCAGCCCCCCCCGAGCAGGCGCCCTCGAGCAGTACTTC,CASSPPRAGALEQYF
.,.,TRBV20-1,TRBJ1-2,TGCAGTGCCGATGGCCAGGGGTCCACCTTC,CSADGQGSTF
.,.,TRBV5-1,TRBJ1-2,TGCGCCAGCAGCCCCGCTGCTGGGGACCGGAACTATGGCTACACCTTC,CASSPAAGDRNYGYTF
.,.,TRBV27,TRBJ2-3,TGTGCCAGCAGACCTCTTGGGAATACGCAGTATTTT,CASRPLGNTQYF
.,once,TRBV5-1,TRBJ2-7,TGCGCCAGCAGCTTTGAAAGGGCCTACGAGCAGTACTTC,CASSFERAYEQYF
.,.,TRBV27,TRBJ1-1,TGTGCCAGCAGTCTCGACGGAAGGGCAGGAGCTTTCTTT,CASSLDGRAGAFF
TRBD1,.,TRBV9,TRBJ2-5,TGTGCCAGCAGTAGTACCTGGAACAGGGGTCAACAAGAGACCCAGTACTTC,CASSSTWNRGQQETQYF
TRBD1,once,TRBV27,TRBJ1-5,TGTGCCAGCAGTATACAGGGGGGTCAGCCCCAGCATTTT,CASSIQGGQPQHF
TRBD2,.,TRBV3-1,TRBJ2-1,TGTGCCAGCAGCCATCAGCGGGAGGGCCACAATGAGCAGTTCTTC,CASSHQREGHNEQFF
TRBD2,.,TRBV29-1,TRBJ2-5,TGCAGCGTTCCCCATACCTCGCGCGGGACTAGCGGGAAGATACAAGAGACCCAGTACTTC,CSVPHTSRGTSGKIQETQYF
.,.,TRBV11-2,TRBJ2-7,TGTGCCAGCAGCACTACCACCTACGAGCAGTACTTC,CASSTTTYEQYF
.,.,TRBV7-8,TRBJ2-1,TGTGCCAGCAGCCTGGGGGCTTTCGTCTTCTTC,CASSLGAFVFF
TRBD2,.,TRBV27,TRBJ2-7,TGTGCCAGCAGTCCTTTAGGACTAGCGGGGTATTCCTACGAGCAGTACTTC,CASSPLGLAGYSYEQYF
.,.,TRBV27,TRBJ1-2,TGTGCCAGCAGTTTAAAGGGGACGTACTATGGCTACACCTTC,CASSLKGTYYGYTF
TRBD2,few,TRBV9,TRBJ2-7,TGTGCCAGCAGCGTCCTAGCGGAAGCCCCCTACGAGCAGTACTTC,CASSVLAEAPYEQYF
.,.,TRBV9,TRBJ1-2,TGTGCCAGCAGCGTAGGCGGGGCTTCCAACTATGGCTACACCTTC,CASSVGGASNYGYTF
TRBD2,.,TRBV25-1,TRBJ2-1,TGTGCCAGCAGTGGCCCGGGACTAGCGGGAGTTGAGCAGTTCTTC,CASSGPGLAGVEQFF
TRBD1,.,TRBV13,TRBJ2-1,TGTGCCAGCAGCTCCGGGACAGACCGGCCCAATGAGCAGTTCTTC,CASSSGTDRPNEQFF
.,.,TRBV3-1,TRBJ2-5,TGTGCCAGCACCCAAGGGGCAGCCCAAGAGACCCAGTACTTC,CASTQGAAQETQYF
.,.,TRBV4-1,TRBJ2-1,TGCGCCAGCAGCCAAGATATATCTGTCGGGAATGAGCAGTTCTTC,CASSQDISVGNEQFF
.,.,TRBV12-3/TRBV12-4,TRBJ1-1,TGTGCCAGCAGCCTACTCGTCCGGGCTAACACTGAAGCTTTCTTT,CASSLLVRANTEAFF
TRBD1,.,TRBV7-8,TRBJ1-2,TGTGCCAGCAGCTCGGATAAGAAAGGGGGCCATGACTATGGCTACACCTTC,CASSSDKKGGHDYGYTF
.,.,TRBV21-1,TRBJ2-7,TGTGCCAGCAGCAAAGCTGGCACTAGCGGAGCCCGGGGCTACGAGCAGTACTTC,CASSKAGTSGARGYEQYF
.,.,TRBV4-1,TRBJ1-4,TGCGCCAGCAGCCTCCCGGGCCCCGTGGGGGAAAAACTGTTTTTT,CASSLPGPVGEKLFF
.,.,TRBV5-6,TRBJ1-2,TGTGCCAGCAGCTTGGTAGGCAGGGCCAACTATGGCTACACCTTC,CASSLVGRANYGYTF
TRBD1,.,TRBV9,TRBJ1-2,TGTGCCAGCAGCGCCCAGGCCACAGGGGAGGTGGGACATGGCTACACCTTC,CASSAQATGEVGHGYTF
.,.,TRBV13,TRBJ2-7,TGTGCCAGCAGTCTCACCGGGACCGCAAGATACGAGCAGTACTTC,CASSLTGTARYEQYF
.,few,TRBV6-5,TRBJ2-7,TGTGCCAGCAGTTACGGGGGGACAGTCTACGAGCAGTACTTC,CASSYGGTVYEQYF
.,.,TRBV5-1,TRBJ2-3,TGCGCCAGCAGCTCCCGCGGGACGGAGTCTACCCACACAGATACGCAGTATTTT,CASSSRGTESTHTDTQYF
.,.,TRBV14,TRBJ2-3,TGTGCCAGCAGCCAAGGATCCCCTCGCACAGATACGCAGTATTTT,CASSQGSPRTDTQYF
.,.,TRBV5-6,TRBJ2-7,TGTGCCAGCAGCCTGATGGGACCAAGGGACGAGCAGTACTTC,CASSLMGPRDEQYF
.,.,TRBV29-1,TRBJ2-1,TGCAGCGTTGATTCCGGTGAGGGTCGAACCTACAATGAGCAGTTCTTC,CSVDSGEGRTYNEQFF
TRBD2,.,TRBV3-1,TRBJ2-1,TGTGCCAGCTCTCAAGAGACTAGCGCCTACAATGAGCAGTTCTTC,CASSQETSAYNEQFF
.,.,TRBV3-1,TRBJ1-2,TGTGCCAGCAGCCAAGAGGTGGCCGATGGCTACACCTTC,CASSQEVADGYTF